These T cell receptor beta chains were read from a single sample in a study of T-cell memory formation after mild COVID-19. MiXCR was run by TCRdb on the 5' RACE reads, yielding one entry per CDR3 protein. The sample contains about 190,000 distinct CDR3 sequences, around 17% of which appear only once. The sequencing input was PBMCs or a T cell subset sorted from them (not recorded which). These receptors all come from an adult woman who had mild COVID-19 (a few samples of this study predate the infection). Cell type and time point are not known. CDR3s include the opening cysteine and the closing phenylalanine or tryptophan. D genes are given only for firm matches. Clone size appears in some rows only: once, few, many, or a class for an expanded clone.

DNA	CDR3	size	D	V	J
TGTGCCAGCAGCCCAATATGGGGGACTAGCGGAACCTACGAGCAGTACTTC	CASSPIWGTSGTYEQYF	few	TRBD2	TRBV7-6	TRBJ2-7
TGCAGCGTCCGGACAGGCAAAAACATTCAGTACTTC	CSVRTGKNIQYF	NA	TRBD1	TRBV29-1	TRBJ2-4
TGCAGTGCTAGATTGGCCCCCGAAGCTTTCTTT	CSARLAPEAFF	few	NA	TRBV20-1	TRBJ1-1
TGTGCCAGCAGTCCCCCCCGGGGGACTGGGGCCAACGTCCTGACTTTC	CASSPPRGTGANVLTF	few	NA	TRBV12-3/TRBV12-4	TRBJ2-6
TGTGCCAGCAGCCTCCGACAGGGGGCTGGCTATGGCTACACCTTC	CASSLRQGAGYGYTF	once	TRBD1	TRBV7-9	TRBJ1-2
TGTGCCAGCAGCTCCTCCGGGACTAGACTCAATGAGCAGTTCTTC	CASSSSGTRLNEQFF	NA	TRBD2	TRBV11-2	TRBJ2-1
TGCAGTGCTAGAGATGGCCCCTCGACAGGTCTGTTTTTT	CSARDGPSTGLFF	NA	NA	TRBV20-1	TRBJ2-2
TGTGCCACCAGTGACGTAGGGGCTAGCACAGATACGCAGTATTTT	CATSDVGASTDTQYF	few	NA	TRBV24-1	TRBJ2-3
TGTGCCAGCAGTTTTAACGGGGGGTTAAATGAGCAGTTCTTC	CASSFNGGLNEQFF	few	TRBD2	TRBV12-3/TRBV12-4	TRBJ2-1
TGCGCCAGCAGCCAATCCCCGGGGACTACCCAGGAGCAGTTCTTC	CASSQSPGTTQEQFF	many	TRBD2	TRBV4-1	TRBJ2-1
TGTGCCAGCAGTTTCGGGACAGGGGGCCGTGGCTACACCTTC	CASSFGTGGRGYTF	many	TRBD1	TRBV27	TRBJ1-2
TGTGCCAGCAGTTACCGAGTATCTGAGCAGTTCTTC	CASSYRVSEQFF	few	NA	TRBV12-3/TRBV12-4	TRBJ2-1
TGTGCCAGCAGACGTGGCGGGAGTCCCTACGAGCAGTACTTC	CASRRGGSPYEQYF	NA	TRBD2	TRBV6-2/TRBV6-3	TRBJ2-7
TGTGCCAGCAGTTATTCGGGGCTCTGGGGAGTGAACACTGAAGCTTTCTTT	CASSYSGLWGVNTEAFF	few	NA	TRBV6-5	TRBJ1-1
TGCAGTCCTACGGGGCGGGGGGGCCAAGAGACCCAGTACTTC	CSPTGRGGQETQYF	NA	TRBD2	TRBV20-1	TRBJ2-5
TGCAGTGCTAGCAAGGCGGAAGATTCCTACGAGCAGTACTTC	CSASKAEDSYEQYF	many	NA	TRBV20-1	TRBJ2-7
TGTGCCAGCAGCTCCGGGACAGGGATTACAGAGACCCAGTACTTC	CASSSGTGITETQYF	many	TRBD1	TRBV5-5	TRBJ2-5
TGTGCCAGCAGCTGGGACAGAACGGATACGCAGTATTTT	CASSWDRTDTQYF	NA	TRBD1	TRBV2	TRBJ2-3
TGTGCCAGCAAAGGGACTAGCGTCGCCAATGAGCAGTTCTTC	CASKGTSVANEQFF	many	TRBD2	TRBV2	TRBJ2-1
TGTGCCAGCAGCTCGGACAGATTCAATGAGCAGTTCTTC	CASSSDRFNEQFF	NA	NA	TRBV7-2	TRBJ2-1
TGTGCCAGCAGTGACTCTGGGGTTAGCGGGAAGCAGTTCTTC	CASSDSGVSGKQFF	few	TRBD2	TRBV6-4	TRBJ2-1
TGTGCCAGCAGTGACTCGAGGGGGGCCCTGAACACCGGGGAGCTGTTTTTT	CASSDSRGALNTGELFF	few	NA	TRBV6-4	TRBJ2-2
TGTGCCAGCAGCGTACCGACGACAGGGTCGCCCTACGAGCAGTACTTC	CASSVPTTGSPYEQYF	few	TRBD1	TRBV9	TRBJ2-7
TGCGCCAGCAGCGGAGCGGGGGGATCCCAAGAGACCCAGTACTTC	CASSGAGGSQETQYF	NA	TRBD2	TRBV5-1	TRBJ2-5
TGTGCCAGCAGCTTAAGCCTGATTCCTGAGCAGTTCTTC	CASSLSLIPEQFF	NA	NA	TRBV7-2	TRBJ2-1
TGCAGTGCTAGGACTAGCAGGGGAGTCGAGCAGTACTTC	CSARTSRGVEQYF	NA	NA	TRBV20-1	TRBJ2-7
TGTGCCAGCAGCCAAGGAGGCGCCGGCTACGAGCAGTACTTC	CASSQGGAGYEQYF	NA	NA	TRBV3-1	TRBJ2-7
TGTGCCAGCAGCCGTATGACAGGGCAGACTGAAGCTTTCTTT	CASSRMTGQTEAFF	few	TRBD1	TRBV4-2	TRBJ1-1
TGCAGTGCTAGAGGGTTAAGGGCCGCGAACACTGAAGCTTTCTTT	CSARGLRAANTEAFF	NA	NA	TRBV20-1	TRBJ1-1
TGTGCCAGCAGCTTAGTGATGGTCGTTAGAGGCTACACCTTC	CASSLVMVVRGYTF	few	NA	TRBV7-9	TRBJ1-2
TGCGCCAGCAGCCAAGATGTCCTCCGGACAGGACGCGGCTACACCTTC	CASSQDVLRTGRGYTF	NA	TRBD1	TRBV4-1	TRBJ1-2
TGCAGTGCTAGAGCGGTCGGGGGCCTTTCCTACAATGAGCAGTTCTTC	CSARAVGGLSYNEQFF	NA	NA	TRBV20-1	TRBJ2-1
TGTGCCAGCAGCTGGACCGGGACAGACGCAGATACGCAGTATTTT	CASSWTGTDADTQYF	NA	TRBD1	TRBV7-9	TRBJ2-3
TGTGCCTGGAGTCCCGGGACTAGCGGGGTCACAGATACGCAGTATTTT	CAWSPGTSGVTDTQYF	NA	TRBD2	TRBV30	TRBJ2-3
TGCAGTGCTAGAGATCTTGGCAGGGGAGTGGATTCACCCCTCCACTTT	CSARDLGRGVDSPLHF	NA	NA	TRBV20-1	TRBJ1-6
TGCAGTGCTACTACCCGGACTAGCGGGAGCACAGATACGCAGTATTTT	CSATTRTSGSTDTQYF	medium-sized	TRBD2	TRBV20-1	TRBJ2-3
TGCAGTGCTAGAGATCAAGTACAGGTATACGAGCAGTACTTC	CSARDQVQVYEQYF	few	NA	TRBV20-1	TRBJ2-7
TGTGCCAGCACCGGAGGGACGGAGGCGAACACCGGGGAGCTGTTTTTT	CASTGGTEANTGELFF	few	NA	TRBV9	TRBJ2-2
TGTGCCATCACCAAGGACGGAGTCAATCAGCCCCAGCATTTT	CAITKDGVNQPQHF	NA	NA	TRBV10-3	TRBJ1-5
TGTGCCAGCAGCAGCCAGGACAGGTATTCGGGTGAAGCTTTCTTT	CASSSQDRYSGEAFF	NA	TRBD1	TRBV5-4	TRBJ1-1
TGTGCCAGCAGCGAGGACACGGTCAATCAGCCCCAGCATTTT	CASSEDTVNQPQHF	NA	NA	TRBV7-9	TRBJ1-5
TGTGCCACCAGTGATACTAGGACTAGCGGGAGCACAGATACGCAGTATTTT	CATSDTRTSGSTDTQYF	NA	TRBD2	TRBV24-1	TRBJ2-3
TGCGCCAGCAGCTTGGATACGGGCCGACCCTACGAGCAGTACTTC	CASSLDTGRPYEQYF	many	NA	TRBV5-1	TRBJ2-7